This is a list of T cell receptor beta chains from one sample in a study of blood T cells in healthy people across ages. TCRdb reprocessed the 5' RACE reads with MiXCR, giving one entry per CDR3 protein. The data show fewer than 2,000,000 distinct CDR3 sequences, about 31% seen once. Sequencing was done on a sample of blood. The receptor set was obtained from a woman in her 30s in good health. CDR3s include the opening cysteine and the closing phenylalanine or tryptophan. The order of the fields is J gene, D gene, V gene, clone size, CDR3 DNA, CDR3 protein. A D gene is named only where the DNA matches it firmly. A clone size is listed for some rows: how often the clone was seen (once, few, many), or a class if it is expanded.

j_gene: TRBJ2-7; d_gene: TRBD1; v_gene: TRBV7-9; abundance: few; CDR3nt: TGTGCCAGCAGCGAAGAGGGACAGGGGGTCTACGAGCAGTACTTC; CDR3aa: CASSEEGQGVYEQYF
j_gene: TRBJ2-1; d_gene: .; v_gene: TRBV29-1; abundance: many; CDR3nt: TGCAGCGTTGAACCCGGGACCCGTCACGGTCTTGAGCAGTTCTTC; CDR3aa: CSVEPGTRHGLEQFF
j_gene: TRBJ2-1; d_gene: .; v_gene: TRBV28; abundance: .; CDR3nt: TGTGCCAGCAGCCCCCGAGTCGGGGAAAAGCAATTCTATGAGCAGTTCTTC; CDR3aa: CASSPRVGEKQFYEQFF
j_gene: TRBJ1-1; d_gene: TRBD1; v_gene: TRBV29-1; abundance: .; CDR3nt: TGCAGCGTTGGCCTGGACAGGGCCGACACTGAAGCTTTCTTT; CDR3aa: CSVGLDRADTEAFF
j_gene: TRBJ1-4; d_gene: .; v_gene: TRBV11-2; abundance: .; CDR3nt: TGTGCCAGCAGCTTAACCTTTAGACAGGCCGGACCCGGTGGAAAACTGTTTTTT; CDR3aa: CASSLTFRQAGPGGKLFF
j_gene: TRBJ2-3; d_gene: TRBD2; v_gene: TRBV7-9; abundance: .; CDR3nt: TGTGCCAGCAGCCCGGGGACTAGCGGATTCCTTCCCACAGATACGCAGTATTTT; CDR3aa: CASSPGTSGFLPTDTQYF
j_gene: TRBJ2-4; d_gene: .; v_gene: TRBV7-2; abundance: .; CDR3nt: TGTGCCAGCAGCTTCAGAGCCAAAAACATTCAGTACTTC; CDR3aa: CASSFRAKNIQYF
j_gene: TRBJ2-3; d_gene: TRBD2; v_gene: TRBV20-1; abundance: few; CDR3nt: TGCAGTGCTGCCACCGGACTAGCGGGGGGCACAGATACGCAGTATTTT; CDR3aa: CSAATGLAGGTDTQYF
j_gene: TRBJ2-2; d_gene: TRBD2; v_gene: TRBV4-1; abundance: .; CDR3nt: TGCGCCAGCAGCCAGGTCACTAGCGGGAGAGCGAACACCGGGGAGCTGTTTTTT; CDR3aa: CASSQVTSGRANTGELFF
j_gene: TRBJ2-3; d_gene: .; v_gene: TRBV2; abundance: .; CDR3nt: TGTGCCAGCAGTGAAGACGCTAGACAAGATACGCAGTATTTT; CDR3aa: CASSEDARQDTQYF
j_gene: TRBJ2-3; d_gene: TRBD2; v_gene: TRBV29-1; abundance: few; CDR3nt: TGCAGCGTTGGACTAGCGGACAAGACAGATACGCAGTATTTT; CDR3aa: CSVGLADKTDTQYF
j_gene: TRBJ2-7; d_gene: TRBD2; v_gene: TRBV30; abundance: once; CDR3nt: TGCGCCTGGAGACCGGCGGGGGAGTCCTACGAGCAGTACTTC; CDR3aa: CAWRPAGESYEQYF
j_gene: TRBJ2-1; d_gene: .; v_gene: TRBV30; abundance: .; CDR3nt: TGTGCCTGGAGGGACTCTTCCTACAATGAGCAGTTCTTC; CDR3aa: CAWRDSSYNEQFF
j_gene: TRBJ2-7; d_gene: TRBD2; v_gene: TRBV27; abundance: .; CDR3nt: TGTGCCAGCAGTTTAGGAGCGGGAGATGGCTACGAGCAGTACTTC; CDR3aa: CASSLGAGDGYEQYF
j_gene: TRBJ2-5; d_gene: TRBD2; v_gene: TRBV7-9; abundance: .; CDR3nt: TGTGCTAGCAGCTTAGAGGGTAGCGGGGGAGAGACCCGGTACTTC; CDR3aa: CASSLEGSGGETRYF
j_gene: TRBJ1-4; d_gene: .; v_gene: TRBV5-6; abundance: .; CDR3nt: TGTGCCAGCAGCTTGGGACCCTGGTCAAATGAAAAACTGTTTTTT; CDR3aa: CASSLGPWSNEKLFF
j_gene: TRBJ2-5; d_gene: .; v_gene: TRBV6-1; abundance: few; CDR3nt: TGTGCCAGCAGAGAGGGCACCCGGTCGTACCAAGAGACCCAGTACTTC; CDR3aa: CASREGTRSYQETQYF
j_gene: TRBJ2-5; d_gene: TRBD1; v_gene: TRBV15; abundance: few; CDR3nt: TGTGCCACCAGCAGGGGGCCTACAGGGGGCGAAGAGACCCAGTACTTC; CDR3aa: CATSRGPTGGEETQYF
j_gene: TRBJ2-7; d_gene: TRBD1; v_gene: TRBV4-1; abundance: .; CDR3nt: TGCGCCAGCAGCCAGGGGTTGCAGGGGGCGGGCGAGCAGTACTTC; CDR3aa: CASSQGLQGAGEQYF
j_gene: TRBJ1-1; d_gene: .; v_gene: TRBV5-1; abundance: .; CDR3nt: TGCGCCAGCAGCTTGCTGTCCAGAGGGGACACTGAAGCTTTCTTT; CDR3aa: CASSLLSRGDTEAFF
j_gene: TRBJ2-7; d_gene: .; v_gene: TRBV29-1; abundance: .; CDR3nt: TGCAGCGTTGTTTCCAGGACAGACAGATACGAGCAGTACTTC; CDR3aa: CSVVSRTDRYEQYF
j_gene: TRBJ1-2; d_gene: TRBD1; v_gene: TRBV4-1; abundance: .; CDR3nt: TGCGCCAGCAGCCAAGAGGAGGTGACAGGGACCTATGGCTACACCTTC; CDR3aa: CASSQEEVTGTYGYTF
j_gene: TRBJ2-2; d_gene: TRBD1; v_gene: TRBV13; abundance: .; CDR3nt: TGTGCCAGCAGCTTAGATACAGGGGTATCCGGGGAGCTGTTTTTT; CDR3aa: CASSLDTGVSGELFF
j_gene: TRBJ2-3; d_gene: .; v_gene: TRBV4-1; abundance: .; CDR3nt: TGCGCCAGCAGTAAGGGGCGAACAGATACGCAGTATTTT; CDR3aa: CASSKGRTDTQYF
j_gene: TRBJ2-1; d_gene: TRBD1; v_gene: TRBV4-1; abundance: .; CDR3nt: TGCGCCAGCAGCCAAGTGATCATTAGGGGGCCCTTTTACAATGAGCAGTTCTTC; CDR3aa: CASSQVIIRGPFYNEQFF
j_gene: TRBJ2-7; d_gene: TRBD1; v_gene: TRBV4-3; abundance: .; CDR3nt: TGCGCCAGCAGCCAAGACTCCACAGGGGGCTCCTACGAGCAGTACTTC; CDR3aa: CASSQDSTGGSYEQYF
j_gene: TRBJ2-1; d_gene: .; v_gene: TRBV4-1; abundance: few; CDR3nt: TGCGCCAGCAGCCAAGAGGTATGGGGTACCAACAATGAGCAGTTCTTC; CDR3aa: CASSQEVWGTNNEQFF
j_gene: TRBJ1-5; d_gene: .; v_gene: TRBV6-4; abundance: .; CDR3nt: TGTGCCAGCAGTGGTGCGGTGGTCAGTAGCAATCAGCCCCAGCATTTT; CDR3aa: CASSGAVVSSNQPQHF
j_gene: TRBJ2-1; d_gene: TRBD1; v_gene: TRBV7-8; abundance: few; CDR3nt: TGTGCCAGCAGTTTAGCTTGGGACAGTCACAATGAGCAGTTCTTC; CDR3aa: CASSLAWDSHNEQFF
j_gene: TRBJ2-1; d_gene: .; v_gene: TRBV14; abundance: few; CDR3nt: TGTGCCAGCAGCCAAGATGGAAACGGGGGCCGCTCCTACAATGAGCAGTTCTTC; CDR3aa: CASSQDGNGGRSYNEQFF
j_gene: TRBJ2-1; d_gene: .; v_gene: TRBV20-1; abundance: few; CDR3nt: TGCAGTGCCCCGAGAGATGTCTCCTACAATGAGCAGTTCTTC; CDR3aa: CSAPRDVSYNEQFF
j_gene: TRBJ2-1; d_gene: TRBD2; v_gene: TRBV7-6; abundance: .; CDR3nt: TGTGCCAGCAGCCGCCGGGGACTAGCGGGGGGACGACCAGGGAACAATGAGCAGTTCTTC; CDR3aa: CASSRRGLAGGRPGNNEQFF
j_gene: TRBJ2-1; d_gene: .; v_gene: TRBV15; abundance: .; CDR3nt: TGTGCCACCAGCAGAGAGGGGGGGGGGCCACATGAGCAGTTCTTC; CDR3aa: CATSREGGGPHEQFF
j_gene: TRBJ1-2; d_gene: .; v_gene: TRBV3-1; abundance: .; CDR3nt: TGTGCCAGCAGCCAAGGAGGTTCAGGGAAGGGCTACACCTTC; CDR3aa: CASSQGGSGKGYTF
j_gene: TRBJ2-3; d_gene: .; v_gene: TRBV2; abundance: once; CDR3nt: TGTGCCAGCAGCGAAGGGTCTAACACAGATACGCAGTATTTT; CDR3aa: CASSEGSNTDTQYF
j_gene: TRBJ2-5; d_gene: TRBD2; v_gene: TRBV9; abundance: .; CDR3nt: TGTGCCAGCAGCAGAGGACTAGCGGGGGGAATGGGGGAAACCCAGTACTTC; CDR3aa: CASSRGLAGGMGETQYF
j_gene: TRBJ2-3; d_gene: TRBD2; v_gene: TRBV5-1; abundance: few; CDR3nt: TGCGCCAGCAGCTCGGGGACTAGTCTGGATACGCAGTATTTT; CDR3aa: CASSSGTSLDTQYF
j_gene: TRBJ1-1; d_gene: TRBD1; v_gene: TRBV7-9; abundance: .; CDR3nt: TGTGCCAGCAGCCCTAGGGGGCGCGTGGCTGAAGCTTTCTTT; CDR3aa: CASSPRGRVAEAFF
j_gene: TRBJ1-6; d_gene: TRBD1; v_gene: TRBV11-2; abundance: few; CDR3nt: TGTGCCAGCACCCCGGACAGGGAGAATTCACCCCTCCACTTT; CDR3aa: CASTPDRENSPLHF
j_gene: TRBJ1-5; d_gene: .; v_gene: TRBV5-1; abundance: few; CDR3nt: TGCGCCAGCAGCTTGCTCCCGGCTCAGCCCCAGCATTTT; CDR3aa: CASSLLPAQPQHF
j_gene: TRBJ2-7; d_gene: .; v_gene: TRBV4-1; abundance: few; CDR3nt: TGCGCCAGCAGCCCGCTACTAGAAGGGTACGAGCAGTACTTC; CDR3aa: CASSPLLEGYEQYF
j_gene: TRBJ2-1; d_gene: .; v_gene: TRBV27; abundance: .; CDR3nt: TGTGCCAGCAGGTGGGGGCGCACGAATGAGCAGTTCTTT; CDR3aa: CASRWGRTNEQFF
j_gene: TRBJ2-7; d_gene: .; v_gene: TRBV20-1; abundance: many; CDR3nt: TGCAGTGCTAGAAGGTCCAAAACCCCCTACGAGCAGTACTTC; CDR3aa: CSARRSKTPYEQYF
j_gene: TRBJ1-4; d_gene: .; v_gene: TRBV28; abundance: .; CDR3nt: TGTGCCAGCTTGGATCTGGGGACGGTAGATAATGAAAAACTGTTTTTT; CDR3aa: CASLDLGTVDNEKLFF
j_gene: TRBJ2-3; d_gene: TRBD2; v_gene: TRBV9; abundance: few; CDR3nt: TGTGCCAGCAGCACGGGACTAGAGATTGGGACAGATACGCAGTATTTT; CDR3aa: CASSTGLEIGTDTQYF
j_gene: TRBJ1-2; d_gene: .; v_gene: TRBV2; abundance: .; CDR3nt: TGTGCCAGCATAGGCAGCGAGCACTATGGCTACACCTTC; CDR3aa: CASIGSEHYGYTF
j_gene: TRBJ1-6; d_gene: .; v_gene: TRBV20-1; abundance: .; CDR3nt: TGCAGTGCTAGCTTTCGGGGGCGTGTTGATTCACCCCTCCACTTT; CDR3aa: CSASFRGRVDSPLHF
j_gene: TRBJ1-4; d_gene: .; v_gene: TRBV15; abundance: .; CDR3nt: TGTGCCACCAGCTTAGGACAGAAAGATAATGAAAAACTGTTTTTT; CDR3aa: CATSLGQKDNEKLFF
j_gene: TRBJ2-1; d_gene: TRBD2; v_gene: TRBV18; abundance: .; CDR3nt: TGTACCAGCTCATCAGCCGGGACTAGTATAAATGAGCAGTTCTTC; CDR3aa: CTSSSAGTSINEQFF
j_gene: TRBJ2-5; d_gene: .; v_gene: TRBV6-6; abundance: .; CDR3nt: TGTGCCAGCAGCAACCCCCGAGCGGTGAACCAAGAGACCCAGTACTTC; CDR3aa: CASSNPRAVNQETQYF
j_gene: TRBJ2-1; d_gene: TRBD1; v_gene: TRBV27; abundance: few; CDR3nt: TGTGCCAGCAGTTCTCAGGACAGGGAGAAGAACAATGAGCAGTTCTTC; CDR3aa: CASSSQDREKNNEQFF
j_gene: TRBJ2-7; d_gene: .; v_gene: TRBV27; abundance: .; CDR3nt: TGTGCCAGCAGTTTCGTAAACGGTGGGGAGCAGTACTTC; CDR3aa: CASSFVNGGEQYF
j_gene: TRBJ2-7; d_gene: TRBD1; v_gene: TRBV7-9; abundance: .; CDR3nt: TGTGCCAGCAGCCAACAGGGGGCGCCACGCGACGAGCAGTACTTC; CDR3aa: CASSQQGAPRDEQYF